Listed here are 20 T cell receptor beta chains from one sample, sequenced in a study of blood T cell repertoires in COVID-19. TCRdb's copy holds only in-frame clones and misses some; the assay was immunoSEQ multiplex PCR. The sample holds around 130,000 clones, 77% seen once. The sequenced sample consisted of peripheral blood. The receptors were sampled from an elderly man with acute or convalescent COVID-19.

The chain employs TRBV2 and TRBJ1-6; tentative D call: TRBD1 (6 bases). The V end was cut by 4 bases, the J end by 5 bases, with 12 bases between. The CDR3 is 15 residues long. Germline V gives CDR1 SNHLY, CDR2 FYNNEI. For the CDR3, the DNA is TGTGCCAGCAGTGCCCAGGGGCCGAATAATTCACCCCTCCACTTT. It specifies CASSAQGPNNSPLHF.

The chain has TRBV2 and TRBJ2-2, with D perhaps TRBD1 (6 bases). The CDR3 length is 13 residues. The germline CDR1 and CDR2 sequences are SNHLY and FYNNEI. V lost 4 bases and J lost 6, with 9 bases in between. The CDR3 reads CASSVRGSGELFF. The CDR3 coding sequence is TGTGCCAGCAGTGTGAGGGGGTCCGGGGAGCTGTTTTTT.

The V call is TRBV5-1, the J call TRBJ1-1; no clear D. Germline CDR1 is SGHRS and CDR2 is YFSETQ. The CDR3 consists of 13 residues. The V end lost 3 bases, the J end lost 1 base, and 7 bases lay between the germline ends. CDR3 coding DNA: TGCGCCAGCAGCTCGCTACCGAACACTGAAGCTTTCTTT. This translates into CASSSLPNTEAFF.

This rearrangement joins TRBV4-1 to TRBJ2-7; a weak D match, TRBD1 (5 bases). Germline V gene sequence: CDR1 MGHRA, CDR2 YSYEKL. Trimming removed 1 base at V and 0 bases at J, with 13 bases between. This CDR3 has 16 residues. The chain's CDR3 is CASSQAGQGLSYEQYF. The CDR3 coding sequence is TGCGCCAGCAGCCAAGCGGGTCAGGGCCTCTCCTACGAGCAGTACTTC.

This clone was detected a few times. The chain carries TRBV4-2 and TRBJ2-7, with 7 bases aligning to TRBD1. CDR3 size: 16 residues. Germline lookup yields CDR1 LGHNA and CDR2 YNFKEQ. Losses at the gene ends were 0 bases for V and 3 bases for J; bases not matched to a gene: 8. The CDR3 nucleotides are TGTGCCAGCAGCCAAGATCCCCAGGGACAGTACTACGAGCAGTACTTC. Translated: CASSQDPQGQYYEQYF.

This clone has just a few counts. The chain recombines TRBV2 with TRBJ1-6; a possible D gene is TRBD1 (5 bases). Germline V CDR1 and CDR2: SNHLY, FYNNEI. With 2 bases removed from V and 9 bases from J, the gap between germline ends came to 14 bases. The CDR3 runs to 15 residues. CDR3 protein: CASSEQGLGPSPLHF. In DNA form, the CDR3 reads TGTGCCAGCAGTGAACAGGGACTGGGTCCTTCACCCCTCCACTTT.

This rearrangement joins TRBV3-1 (or the pseudogene TRBV3-2) to TRBJ1-6; D is ambiguous. CDR3 length: 17 amino acids. Germline V gene sequence: CDR1 LGHDT, CDR2 YNNKEL (reference sequence). Trimming pared 6 bases from V and 5 bases from J, leaving 20 bases between. CDR3 in DNA: TGTGCCAGCAGTCATTTACCGTCGGGGATTAATAATTCACCCCTCCACTTT. Translated, it gives CASSHLPSGINNSPLHF.

This clone was recorded once. The chain has TRBV11-2 and TRBJ2-3; 9 bases fit TRBD2. This CDR3 spans 17 amino acids. The germline CDR1 and CDR2 sequences are SGHAT and FQNNGV. The V and J ends lost 3 bases and 0 bases, in that order; junction bases with no gene match: 7. The CDR3 DNA sequence: TGTGCCAGCAGCTTTGCGGGGGGGCGATATAGCACAGATACGCAGTATTTT. Translation: CASSFAGGRYSTDTQYF.

The chain uses TRBV3-1 (or the pseudogene TRBV3-2) and TRBJ2-3, with a weak D call TRBD2 (5 bases). CDR3 length: 15 amino acids. Trimming stripped 4 bases from V and 1 base from J, with 12 bases between. Germline loops: CDR1 LGHDT, CDR2 YNNKEL (reference sequence). The CDR3 DNA reads as TGTGCCAGCAGCCCTAGCCTCGACGGCACAGATACGCAGTATTTT. Amino acids: CASSPSLDGTDTQYF.

This chain uses TRBV5-1 with TRBJ1-2, with D uncertain. Trimming shortened V by 4 bases and J by 0 bases, and 10 bases separated the two germline ends. This CDR3 is 14 amino acids long. Germline V lookup: CDR1 SGHRS, CDR2 YFSETQ. CDR3 residues: CASSPQTTNYGYTF. In DNA form, the CDR3 reads TGCGCCAGCAGCCCGCAGACTACTAACTATGGCTACACCTTC.

In its sample, this clone was seen a few times. The chain uses TRBV3-1 (or the pseudogene TRBV3-2) and TRBJ2-1; 7 bases align to TRBD2. The J segment lost 3 bases and the V segment lost 1 base, leaving 3 bases of the junction unmatched. The CDR3 is made up of 15 amino acids. Germline loops: CDR1 LGHDT, CDR2 YNNKEL (reference sequence). Written as DNA, the CDR3 is TGTGCCAGCAGCCAAGGGGGGGGATACTACAATGAGCAGTTCTTC. Protein: CASSQGGGYYNEQFF.

This clone appeared a single time. The chain recombines TRBV5-1 with TRBJ2-7; 9 bases fit TRBD1. CDR1 is SGHRS, CDR2 YFSETQ, per germline. CDR3 length equals 16 residues. V gave up 2 bases and J gave up 4 bases; unmatched junction bases: 10. For the CDR3, the DNA is TGCGCCAGCAGCTTCTCCCTGGGACAGGGTGGGTACGAGCAGTACTTC. As protein: CASSFSLGQGGYEQYF. Full variable domain (outside the CDR3, taken from reference TRBV5-1 and TRBJ2-7): KAGVTQTPRYLIKTRGQQVTLSCSPISGHRSVSWYQQTPGQGLQFLFEYFSETQRNKGNFPGRFSGRQFSNSRSEMNVSTLELGDSALYLCASSFSLGQGGYEQYFGPGTRLTVT.

J is TRBJ2-7 and V is TRBV6-1, with 12 bases matching TRBD1. The CDR3 length is 17 residues. Trimming at V came to 0 bases and at J to 8 bases, leaving 11 bases not matched to a gene. Germline lookup yields CDR1 MNHNS and CDR2 SASEGT. CDR3 protein: CASSEAGPGTGGVKQYF. Here the CDR3 DNA reads TGTGCCAGCAGTGAAGCGGGCCCTGGGACAGGGGGCGTGAAGCAGTACTTC.

The rearrangement links TRBV11-3 to TRBJ2-5, with TRBD1 identical over 12 bases. This CDR3 is built from 16 residues. Germline values: CDR1 SGHNT, CDR2 YENEEA. J gave up 1 base and V 5 bases, and 5 bases lay outside the gene matches. The CDR3 bases are TGTGCCAGCAGCCAGGGACAGGGGGCTCCCCAAGAGACCCAGTACTTC. This gives the protein CASSQGQGAPQETQYF.

V is TRBV7-2 and J is TRBJ1-1; tentatively, D is TRBD1 (5 bases). CDR1 and CDR2 (germline): SGHTA, FQGNSA. The CDR3 totals 13 residues. V lost 4 bases and J 5 bases, leaving 11 bases between the germline ends. This chain's CDR3 is CASSSGDGTEAFF. The CDR3 nucleotides are TGTGCCAGCAGCTCGGGGGACGGGACTGAAGCTTTCTTT.

The chain combines TRBV15 with TRBJ2-2; 9 bases fit TRBD2. The germline gives CDR1 LNHNV, CDR2 YYDKDF (reference sequence). The CDR3 consists of 15 residues. V dropped 3 bases and J dropped 4; count of bases not matched to a gene: 3. The CDR3 loop is CATSRTSGITGELFF. CDR3 in DNA: TGTGCCACCAGCAGGACTAGCGGAATCACCGGGGAGCTGTTTTTT.

The chain carries TRBV5-1 and TRBJ2-5; 7 bases match TRBD2. The V gene's germline CDR1 is SGHRS and CDR2 YFSETQ. V was clipped by 0 bases and J by 13 bases; unmatched bases: 12. The CDR3 has 14 amino acids. This chain's CDR3 is CASSLENRSGGSYF. The CDR3 DNA reads TGCGCCAGCAGCTTGGAAAACAGGTCGGGGGGTTCGTACTTC.

The rearrangement links TRBV11-2 to TRBJ2-7; 8 positions match TRBD1. V lost 0 bases, J lost 1 base, and 5 bases stayed unmatched. CDR1 and CDR2 from the germline V gene are SGHAT and FQNNGV. The CDR3 has 16 amino acids. The CDR3 loop reads CASSLDLGTGSYEQYF. The CDR3 DNA reads TGTGCCAGCAGCTTAGATCTAGGGACAGGATCCTACGAGCAGTACTTC.

The chain recombines TRBV7-6 with TRBJ2-2, with TRBD1 identical over 7 bases. The CDR3 is 16 amino acids. In germline, CDR1 is SGHVS, CDR2 FNYEAQ. V lost 2 bases to trimming and J lost 6 bases; unmatched junction nucleotides: 9. In DNA form, the CDR3 reads TGTGCCAGCAGCTTATTTGGTTCACAGGGGTCCGGGGAGCTGTTTTTT. This encodes CASSLFGSQGSGELFF.

The J gene is TRBJ1-4, the V gene TRBV20-1; TRBD1 matches 11 bases. Germline assignment: CDR1 DFQATT and CDR2 SNEGSKA (reference sequence). The CDR3 spans 14 residues. V was clipped by 3 bases and J by 8 bases; unmatched bases: 5. This chain's CDR3 is CSASYGTGGEKLFF. Written as DNA, the CDR3 is TGCAGTGCTAGTTACGGGACAGGGGGAGAAAAACTGTTTTTT.